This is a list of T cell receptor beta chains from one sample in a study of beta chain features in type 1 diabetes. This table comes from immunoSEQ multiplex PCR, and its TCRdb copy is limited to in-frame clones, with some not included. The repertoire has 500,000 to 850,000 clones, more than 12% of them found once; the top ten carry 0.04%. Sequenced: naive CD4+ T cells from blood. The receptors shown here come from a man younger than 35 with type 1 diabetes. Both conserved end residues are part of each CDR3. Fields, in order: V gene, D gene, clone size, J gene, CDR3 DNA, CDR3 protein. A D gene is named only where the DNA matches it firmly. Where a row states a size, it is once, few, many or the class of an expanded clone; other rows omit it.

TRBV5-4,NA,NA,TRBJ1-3,TGTGCCAGCAGCTTGGTAGACGGAAGATCTGGAAACACCATATATTTT,CASSLVDGRSGNTIYF
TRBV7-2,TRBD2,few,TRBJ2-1,TGTGCCAGCAGCTTATTGGCAGCGGGAGTCTACAATGAGCAGTTCTTC,CASSLLAAGVYNEQFF
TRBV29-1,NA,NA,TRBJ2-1,TGCAGCGTCGTTTGGAGCGGTTCACAAGGGTTGCAGTTCTTC,CSVVWSGSQGLQFF
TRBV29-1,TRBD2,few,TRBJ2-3,TGCAGCGTTGAGGGACTAGCGCCAACCCCAGGGTATTTT,CSVEGLAPTPGYF
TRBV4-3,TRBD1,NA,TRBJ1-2,TGCGCCAGCAGCCAAGAGACAGGGTACTATGGCTACACCTTC,CASSQETGYYGYTF
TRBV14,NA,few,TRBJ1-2,TGTGCCAGCAGCCAACGGACCGGCCTTGGCTACACCTTC,CASSQRTGLGYTF
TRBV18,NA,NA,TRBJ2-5,TGTGCCAGCTCAGCACCAGGCACCGGAGCAGAAGAGACCCAGTACTTC,CASSAPGTGAEETQYF
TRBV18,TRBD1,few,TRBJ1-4,TGTGCCAGCTCACCAACTCCGGGACAGCATAATGAAAAACTGTTTTTT,CASSPTPGQHNEKLFF
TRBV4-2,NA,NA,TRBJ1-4,TGTGCCAGCAGCCAGGCGAGACCGGGATCTATGGAAAAACTGTTTTTT,CASSQARPGSMEKLFF
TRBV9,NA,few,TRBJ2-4,TGTGCCAGCAGCGTAGAATCTACCGGGACGAACATTCAGTACTTC,CASSVESTGTNIQYF
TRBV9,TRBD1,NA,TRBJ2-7,TGTGCCAGCAGCCCGACAGGGGCAGAAGCCTACGAGCAGTACTTC,CASSPTGAEAYEQYF
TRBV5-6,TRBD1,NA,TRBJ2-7,TGTGCCAGCAGCTTGGAGAGACAGGGTTGGGCTCGGTACTTC,CASSLERQGWARYF
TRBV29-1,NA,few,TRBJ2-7,TGCAGCGTCGCTCGGGGGCTAGAATACGAGCAGTACTTC,CSVARGLEYEQYF
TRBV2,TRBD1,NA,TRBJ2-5,TGTGCCAGCAGTCGGGACAGGCAAGAGACCCAGTACTTC,CASSRDRQETQYF
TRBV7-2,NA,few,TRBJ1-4,TGTGCCAGCACAGTGGACACTACTAATGAAAAACTGTTTTTT,CASTVDTTNEKLFF
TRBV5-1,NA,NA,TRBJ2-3,TGCGCCAGCAGCTTGGCGGGCCAGGGTAATGTAGATACGCAGTATTTT,CASSLAGQGNVDTQYF
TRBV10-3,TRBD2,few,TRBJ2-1,TGTGCCATCAGTGAGTTGAGCGGGAGGCCCACCAATGAGCAGTTCTTC,CAISELSGRPTNEQFF
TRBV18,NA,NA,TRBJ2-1,TGTGCCAGCTCACCACGGTCCATCGGGGCGGATAACAATGAGCAGTTCTTC,CASSPRSIGADNNEQFF
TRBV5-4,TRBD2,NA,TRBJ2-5,TGTGCCAGCAGCTGGGGGGGCCAAGAGACCCAGTACTTC,CASSWGGQETQYF
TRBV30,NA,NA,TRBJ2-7,TGTGCCTTTGCGGGTAGCTCCTACGAGCAGTACTTC,CAFAGSSYEQYF
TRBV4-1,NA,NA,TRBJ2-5,TGCGCCAGCAGTCTATTATTGACCCAGACCCAGTACTTC,CASSLLLTQTQYF
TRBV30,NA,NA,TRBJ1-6,TGTGCCTGGGGGAGGGCGCGGATCTTGAATTCACCCCTCCACTTT,CAWGRARILNSPLHF
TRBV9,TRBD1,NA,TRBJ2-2,TGTGCCAGCAGCGTAGCTGAGGGGGCGCGCACCGGGGAGCTGTTTTTT,CASSVAEGARTGELFF
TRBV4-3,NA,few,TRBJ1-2,TGCGCCAGCAGCCAAGTGCAGGGCAGTAACTATGGCTACACCTTC,CASSQVQGSNYGYTF
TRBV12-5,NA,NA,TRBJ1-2,TGTGCTAGTGGTTTGAGTCGTGGCTACACCTTC,CASGLSRGYTF
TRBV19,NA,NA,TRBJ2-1,TGTGCCAGTAACGCACAGGGAGCGGGCGAATACAATGAGCAGTTCTTC,CASNAQGAGEYNEQFF
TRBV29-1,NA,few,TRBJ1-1,TGCAGCGTTGGAGGACAGTTCAACACTGAAGCTTTCTTT,CSVGGQFNTEAFF
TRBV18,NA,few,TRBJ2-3,TGTGCCAGCCGAACGGGACGAGATACGCAGTATTTT,CASRTGRDTQYF
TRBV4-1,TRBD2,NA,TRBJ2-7,TGCGCCAGCAGCCAAAGCTCCGGGGCGGGAGGGCTGTTCGAGCAGTACTTC,CASSQSSGAGGLFEQYF
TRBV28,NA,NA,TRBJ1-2,TGTGCCAGCAGGAAACAGGCGTTTAGACGTCGCGACTATGGCTACACCTTC,CASRKQAFRRRDYGYTF
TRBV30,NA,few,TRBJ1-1,TGTGCCTGGAACACTCAGGGTGGCTCTGAAGCTTTCTTT,CAWNTQGGSEAFF